The 7 T cell receptor beta chains reported below all come from one sample, sequenced in a study of cytomegalovirus exposure and HLA in healthy donors. The PCR employed 60 Vbeta primers together with 13 Jbeta primers. Data came from immunoSEQ multiplex PCR; TCRdb stores just in-frame clones and leaves some out. This sample has under 150,000 clones, with over 80% found just once. Sequencing was performed on PBMCs. Receptors originate from a man in his forties in good health and CMV-seronegative.

This chain joins TRBV7-9 and TRBJ1-5, with D perhaps TRBD1 (5 bases). Germline CDR1 SEHNR, CDR2 FQNEAQ (reference sequence). The V end lost 5 bases, the J end lost 5 bases, and 7 bases lay between the germline ends. The CDR3 is made up of 12 amino acids. CDR3 in DNA: TGTGCCAGCAGCGCCAGGGATCAGCCCCAGCATTTT. Its translation: CASSARDQPQHF.

This chain connects TRBV2 to TRBJ2-5; perhaps TRBD2 as D (5 bases). V gave up 8 bases and J gave up 2 bases, with 18 bases separating them. CDR1 and CDR2 from the germline V gene are SNHLY and FYNNEI. The CDR3 extends over 15 amino acids. As DNA, the CDR3 is TGTGCCAGCCGAAGACTAAACGGGTTTCAAGAGACCCAGTACTTC. Translation: CASRRLNGFQETQYF.

The V call is TRBV6-6, the J call TRBJ2-7, with 10 bases that match TRBD1. The CDR3 is 15 residues long. CDR1 is MNHNY and CDR2 is SVGAGI in the germline V gene (reference sequence). V shed 9 bases, J shed 1 base, and the junction held 9 bases outside the gene matches. The CDR3 here is CASSARDRGSYEQYF. The DNA for the CDR3 is TGTGCCAGTAGCGCCCGGGACAGGGGATCCTACGAGCAGTACTTC.

The rearrangement uses TRBV28 and TRBJ2-3; 10 positions match TRBD2. Germline CDR1 is MDHEN and CDR2 is SYDVKM. CDR3 size: 14 residues. With V trimmed by 3 bases and J by 8 bases, 5 bases remained unmatched. CDR3 nucleotides: TGTGCCAGCAGTTTGCAGGCTAGCGGGGGTACGCAGTATTTT. Its protein product is CASSLQASGGTQYF.

V is TRBV10-3 and J is TRBJ2-7, with D possibly TRBD1 on 5 matching bases. V was shortened by 11 bases and J by 5 bases, with 13 bases between the two germline ends. The germline CDR1 and CDR2 sequences are ENHRY and SYGVKD. This CDR3 region has 11 residues. The DNA for the CDR3 is TGTGCCGACACAGGCCTCGACGAGCAGTACTTC. This sequence encodes CADTGLDEQYF.

The chain employs TRBV2 and TRBJ1-1; the D is unclear. CDR3 length: 11 amino acids. The germline V gene encodes CDR1 SNHLY and CDR2 FYNNEI. V was trimmed by 10 bases and J by 6 bases, leaving 12 bases between them. CDR3 protein: CATGWGAEAFF. The CDR3 DNA sequence: TGTGCCACCGGTTGGGGAGCTGAAGCTTTCTTT.

V gene TRBV11-2 combines with J gene TRBJ1-1, with D perhaps matching TRBD1 (5 bases). Germline V lookup: CDR1 SGHAT, CDR2 FQNNGV. The CDR3 loop spans 15 amino acids. Trimming cost V 1 base and J 1 base, with 10 bases left between them. Here the CDR3 reads CASSLVAGSNTEAFF. The CDR3 DNA sequence: TGTGCCAGCAGCTTAGTGGCAGGGTCGAACACTGAAGCTTTCTTT.